A single sample gave rise to the 10 T cell receptor beta chains below, sequenced in a study of cytomegalovirus exposure and HLA in healthy donors. With 60 Vbeta and 13 Jbeta primers, the PCR was carried out. Sequenced by immunoSEQ multiplex PCR; TCRdb stores in-frame clones only, minus some. Among about 88,000 clones listed, 75% to 85% were seen once. Sequencing was done on a sample of PBMCs. Every receptor here comes from a woman aged 40 to 50 in good health and CMV-seronegative.

V is TRBV11-2 and J is TRBJ2-5; no reliable D call. This CDR3 region has 13 residues. Germline lookup yields CDR1 SGHAT and CDR2 FQNNGV. Trimming left V 5 bases short and J 4 bases short, with 11 bases between. CDR3 residues: CASSDSPPETQYF. The CDR3 DNA reads as TGTGCCAGCAGCGACTCACCCCCAGAGACCCAGTACTTC.

The genes are TRBV5-1 and TRBJ2-7; the D gene is possibly TRBD2 (6 bases). V was pared by 4 bases and J by 3 bases, with 11 bases between. This CDR3 is 13 amino acids long. CDR1 is SGHRS and CDR2 is YFSETQ in the germline V gene. CDR3 in DNA: TGCGCCAGCAGCCCCGGCGGGGTCTACGAGCAGTACTTC. Translating it yields CASSPGGVYEQYF.

The V gene is TRBV2, the J gene TRBJ1-4, with D perhaps TRBD1 (5 bases). Germline CDR1 and CDR2: SNHLY and FYNNEI. CDR3 size: 14 residues. V shed 8 bases and J shed 0 bases, with 10 bases lying between them. CDR3 in amino acids: CASGGVTTNEKLFF. The CDR3 nucleotides read TGTGCCAGCGGGGGGGTAACAACTAATGAAAAACTGTTTTTT.

V gene TRBV5-1 combines with J gene TRBJ1-1; 7 nucleotides match TRBD1. Germline CDR1 SGHRS, CDR2 YFSETQ. The CDR3 extends over 15 amino acids. The V gene end was trimmed by 0 bases and the J gene end by 2 bases; junction bases not matched to a gene: 4. The CDR3 spells CASSLVTGLNTEAFF. The CDR3 DNA sequence: TGCGCCAGCAGCTTGGTGACAGGGCTAAACACTGAAGCTTTCTTT.

This clone was detected once. The chain employs TRBV2 and TRBJ2-5; D is perhaps TRBD2 (5 bases). Trimming took off 5 bases at V and 5 bases at J, with 15 bases between the two ends. Germline V CDR1 and CDR2: SNHLY, FYNNEI. This CDR3 contains 14 residues. CDR3 nucleotides: TGTGCCAGCAGTTTCACCCCGGCGGGCGAGACCCAGTACTTC. This encodes CASSFTPAGETQYF.

This chain joins TRBV4-2 and TRBJ2-5; 10 nucleotides line up with TRBD2. The CDR3 sequence is 17 residues long. J lost 5 bases, V lost 0 bases, and 9 bases had no gene match. Per the germline V gene, CDR1 is LGHNA and CDR2 is YNFKEQ. In nucleotides, the CDR3 is TGTGCCAGCAGCCAAGATTATCAGCGGGGGGGCGATGAGACCCAGTACTTC. Its translation: CASSQDYQRGGDETQYF.

The V call is TRBV2, the J call TRBJ2-7; the D is unclear. Trimming took 5 bases from V and 4 from J, leaving 9 bases between them. In germline, CDR1 is SNHLY, CDR2 FYNNEI. CDR3 length: 12 amino acids. CDR3 sequence: CASSLEQYEQYF. The CDR3 DNA reads TGTGCCAGCAGTTTGGAGCAATACGAGCAGTACTTC.

V and J are TRBV7-9 and TRBJ1-4, with 8 bases identical to TRBD1. Losses at the gene ends were 2 bases for V and 7 bases for J; bases not matched to a gene: 15. In germline, CDR1 is SEHNR, CDR2 FQNEAQ (reference sequence). This CDR3 is built from 18 residues. The CDR3 here is CASSLSPGQVLSGEKLFF. Here the CDR3 DNA reads TGTGCCAGCAGCTTATCTCCGGGACAGGTTCTTTCTGGTGAAAAACTGTTTTTT. Together with reference TRBV7-9 and TRBJ1-4, the CDR3 gives the full variable domain: DTGVSQNPRHKITKRGQNVTFRCDPISEHNRLYWYRQTLGQGPEFLTYFQNEAQLEKSRLLSDRFSAERPKGSFSTLEIQRTEQGDSAMYLCASSLSPGQVLSGEKLFFGSGTQLSVL.

The table lists this clone with a count of one. This chain joins TRBV5-4 and TRBJ2-2; 10 bases are shared with TRBD2. The junction had 6 bases not matched to a gene; V was cut back by 2 bases and J by 5 bases. Germline V gene data show CDR1 as SGHNT and CDR2 as YYREEE (reference sequence). The CDR3 is 16 amino acids. Here the CDR3 reads CASSLSGGAGTGELFF. The CDR3 region has the DNA TGTGCCAGCAGCTTAAGCGGGGGGGCGGGAACCGGGGAGCTGTTTTTT.

A single count supports this clone. This chain joins TRBV5-4 and TRBJ1-1, with 12 bases lining up with TRBD1. Germline values: CDR1 SGHNT, CDR2 YYREEE (reference sequence). V gave up 4 bases and J gave up 8 bases; unmatched junction bases: 21. The CDR3 has 19 amino acids. CDR3 nucleotide sequence: TGTGCCAGCAGCCGGGGAGGGACAGGGGGCGCGGTGGCGGCCTCCGAAGCTTTCTTT. Translation: CASSRGGTGGAVAASEAFF.